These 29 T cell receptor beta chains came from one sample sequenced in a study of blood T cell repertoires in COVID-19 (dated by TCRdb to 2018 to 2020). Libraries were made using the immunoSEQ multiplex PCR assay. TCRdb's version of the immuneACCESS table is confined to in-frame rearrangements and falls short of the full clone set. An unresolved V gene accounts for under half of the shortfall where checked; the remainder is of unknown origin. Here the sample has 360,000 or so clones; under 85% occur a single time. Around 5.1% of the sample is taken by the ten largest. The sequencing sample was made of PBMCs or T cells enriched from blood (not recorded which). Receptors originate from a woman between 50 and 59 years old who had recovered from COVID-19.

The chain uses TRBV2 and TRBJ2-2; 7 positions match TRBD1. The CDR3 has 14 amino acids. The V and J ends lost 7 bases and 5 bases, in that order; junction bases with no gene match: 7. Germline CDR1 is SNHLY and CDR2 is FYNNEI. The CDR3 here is CASTPGGYTGELFF. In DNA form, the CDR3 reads TGTGCCAGCACGCCAGGGGGTTATACCGGGGAGCTGTTTTTT.

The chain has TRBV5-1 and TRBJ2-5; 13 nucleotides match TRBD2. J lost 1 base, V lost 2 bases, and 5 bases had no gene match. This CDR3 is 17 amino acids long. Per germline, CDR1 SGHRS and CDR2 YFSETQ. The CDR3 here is CASSFFTSGRVQETQYF. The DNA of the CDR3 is TGCGCCAGCAGCTTCTTTACTAGCGGGAGGGTCCAAGAGACCCAGTACTTC.

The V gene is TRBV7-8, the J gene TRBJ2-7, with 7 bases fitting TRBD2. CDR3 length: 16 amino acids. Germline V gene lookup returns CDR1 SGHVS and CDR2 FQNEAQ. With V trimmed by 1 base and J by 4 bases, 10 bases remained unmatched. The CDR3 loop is CASSLGLAEEKYEQYF. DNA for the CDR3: TGTGCCAGCAGCTTAGGCCTAGCGGAAGAGAAATACGAGCAGTACTTC.

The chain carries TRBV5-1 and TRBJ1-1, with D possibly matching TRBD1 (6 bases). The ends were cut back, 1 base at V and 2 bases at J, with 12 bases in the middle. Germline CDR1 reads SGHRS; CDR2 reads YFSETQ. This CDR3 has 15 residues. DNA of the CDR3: TGCGCCAGCAGCTTGTTTTCTGGGGGCAACACTGAAGCTTTCTTT. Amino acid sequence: CASSLFSGGNTEAFF.

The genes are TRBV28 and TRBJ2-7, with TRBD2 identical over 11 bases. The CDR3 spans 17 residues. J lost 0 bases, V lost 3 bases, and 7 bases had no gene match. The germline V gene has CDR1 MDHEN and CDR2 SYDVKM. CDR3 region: CASSFASGGLSSYEQYF. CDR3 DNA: TGTGCCAGCAGTTTTGCTAGCGGGGGGTTAAGCTCCTACGAGCAGTACTTC. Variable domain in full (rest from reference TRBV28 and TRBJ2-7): DVKVTQSSRYLVKRTGEKVFLECVQDMDHENMFWYRQDPGLGLRLIYFSYDVKMKEKGDIPEGYSVSREKKERFSLILESASTNQTSMYLCASSFASGGLSSYEQYFGPGTRLTVT.

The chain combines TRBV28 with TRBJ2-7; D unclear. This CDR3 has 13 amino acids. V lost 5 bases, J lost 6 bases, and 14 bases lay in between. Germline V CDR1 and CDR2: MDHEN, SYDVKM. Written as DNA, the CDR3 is TGTGCCAGCAGTCCCACGCTAACTCTCGAGCAGTACTTC. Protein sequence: CASSPTLTLEQYF.

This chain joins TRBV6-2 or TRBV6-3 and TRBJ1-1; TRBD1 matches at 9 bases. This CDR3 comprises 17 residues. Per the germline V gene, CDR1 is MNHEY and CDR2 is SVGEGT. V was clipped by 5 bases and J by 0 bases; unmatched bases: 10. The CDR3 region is CASSKQGAFAMNTEAFF. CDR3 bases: TGTGCCAGCAGTAAACAGGGGGCGTTTGCCATGAACACTGAAGCTTTCTTT.

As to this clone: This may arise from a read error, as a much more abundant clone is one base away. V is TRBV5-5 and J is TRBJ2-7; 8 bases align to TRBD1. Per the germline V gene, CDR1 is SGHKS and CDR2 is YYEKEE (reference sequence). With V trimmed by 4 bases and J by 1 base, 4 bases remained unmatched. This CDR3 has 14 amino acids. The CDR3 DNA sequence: TGTGCCAGCAGCCCCGGGACAGGTTCCTACGAGCAGTACTTC. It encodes CASSPGTGSYEQYF.

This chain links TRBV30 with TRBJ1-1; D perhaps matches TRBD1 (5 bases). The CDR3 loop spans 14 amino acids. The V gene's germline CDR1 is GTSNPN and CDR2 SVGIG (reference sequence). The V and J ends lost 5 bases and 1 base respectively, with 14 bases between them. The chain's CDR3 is CAWDKGRQNTEAFF. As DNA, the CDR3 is TGTGCCTGGGATAAGGGGCGACAGAACACTGAAGCTTTCTTT.

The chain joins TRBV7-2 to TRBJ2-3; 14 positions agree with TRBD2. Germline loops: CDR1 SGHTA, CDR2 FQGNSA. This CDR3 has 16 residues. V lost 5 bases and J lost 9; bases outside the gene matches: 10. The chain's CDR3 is CASSPATSGRARTQYF. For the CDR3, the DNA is TGTGCCAGCAGCCCGGCGACTAGCGGGAGGGCCAGAACGCAGTATTTT.

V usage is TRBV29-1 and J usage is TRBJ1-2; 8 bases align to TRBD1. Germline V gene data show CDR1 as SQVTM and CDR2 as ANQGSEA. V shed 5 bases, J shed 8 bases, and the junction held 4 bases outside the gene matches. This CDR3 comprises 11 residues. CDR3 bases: TGCAGCGTTCTGACAGGGGAAGGCTACACCTTC. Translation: CSVLTGEGYTF. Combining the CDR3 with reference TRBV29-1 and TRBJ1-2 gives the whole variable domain SAVISQKPSRDICQRGTSLTIQCQVDSQVTMMFWYRQQPGQSLTLIATANQGSEATYESGFVIDKFPISRPNLTFSTLTVSNMSPEDSSIYLCSVLTGEGYTFGSGTRLTVV.

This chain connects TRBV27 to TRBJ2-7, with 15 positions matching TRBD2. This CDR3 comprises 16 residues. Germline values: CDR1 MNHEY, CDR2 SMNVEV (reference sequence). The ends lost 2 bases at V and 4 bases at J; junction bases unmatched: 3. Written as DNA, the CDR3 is TGTGCCAGCAGTTTACACGGGACTAGCGGGAGGTACGAGCAGTACTTC. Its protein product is CASSLHGTSGRYEQYF.

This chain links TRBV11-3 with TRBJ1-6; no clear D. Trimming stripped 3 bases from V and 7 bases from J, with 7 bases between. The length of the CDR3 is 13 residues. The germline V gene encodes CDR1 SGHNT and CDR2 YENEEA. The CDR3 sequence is CASSFLSNSPLHF. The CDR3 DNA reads TGTGCCAGCAGCTTTCTGAGCAATTCACCCCTCCACTTT.

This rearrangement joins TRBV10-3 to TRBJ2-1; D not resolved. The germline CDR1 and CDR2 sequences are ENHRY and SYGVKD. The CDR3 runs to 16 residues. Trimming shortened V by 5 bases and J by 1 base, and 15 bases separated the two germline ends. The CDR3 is CAISQLGLDSYNEQFF. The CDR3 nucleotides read TGTGCCATCAGTCAGCTCGGGTTGGATTCCTACAATGAGCAGTTCTTC.

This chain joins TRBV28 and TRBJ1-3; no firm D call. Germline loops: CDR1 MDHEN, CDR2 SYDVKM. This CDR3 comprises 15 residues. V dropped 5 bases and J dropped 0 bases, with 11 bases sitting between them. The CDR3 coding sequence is TGTGCCAGCAGTCAGACTATCCTCTCTGGAAACACCATATATTTT. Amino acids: CASSQTILSGNTIYF. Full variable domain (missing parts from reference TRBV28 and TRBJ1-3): DVKVTQSSRYLVKRTGEKVFLECVQDMDHENMFWYRQDPGLGLRLIYFSYDVKMKEKGDIPEGYSVSREKKERFSLILESASTNQTSMYLCASSQTILSGNTIYFGEGSWLTVV.

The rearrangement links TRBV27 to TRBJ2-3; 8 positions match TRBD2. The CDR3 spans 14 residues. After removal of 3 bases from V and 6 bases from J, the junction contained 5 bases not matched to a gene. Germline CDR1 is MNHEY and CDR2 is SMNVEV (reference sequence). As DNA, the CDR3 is TGTGCCAGCAGTTTTACTAGCGGATCGGATACGCAGTATTTT. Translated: CASSFTSGSDTQYF.

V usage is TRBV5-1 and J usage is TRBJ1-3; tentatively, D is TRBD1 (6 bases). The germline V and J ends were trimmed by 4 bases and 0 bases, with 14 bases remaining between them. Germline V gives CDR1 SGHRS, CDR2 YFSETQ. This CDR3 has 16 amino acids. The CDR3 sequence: CASSTGTPSSGNTIYF. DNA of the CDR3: TGCGCCAGCAGCACTGGGACACCGAGCTCTGGAAACACCATATATTTT.

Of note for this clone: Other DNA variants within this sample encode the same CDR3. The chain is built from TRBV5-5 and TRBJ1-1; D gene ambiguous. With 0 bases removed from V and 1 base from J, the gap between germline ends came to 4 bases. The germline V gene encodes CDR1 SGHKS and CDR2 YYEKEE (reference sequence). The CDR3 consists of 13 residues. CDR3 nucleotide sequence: TGTGCCAGCAGCTTGGCAGGGAACACTGAAGCTTTCTTT. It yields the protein CASSLAGNTEAFF.

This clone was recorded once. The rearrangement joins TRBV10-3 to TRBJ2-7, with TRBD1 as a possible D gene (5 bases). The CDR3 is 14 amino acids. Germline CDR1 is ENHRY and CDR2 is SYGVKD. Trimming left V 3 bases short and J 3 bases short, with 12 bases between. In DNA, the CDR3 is TGTGCCATCAGTGACAGCCGAACAGGCTACGAGCAGTACTTC. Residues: CAISDSRTGYEQYF.

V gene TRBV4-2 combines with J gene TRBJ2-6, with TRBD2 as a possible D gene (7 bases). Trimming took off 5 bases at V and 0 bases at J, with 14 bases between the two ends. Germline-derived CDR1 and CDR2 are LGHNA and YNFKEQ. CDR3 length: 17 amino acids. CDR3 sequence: CASSKRGGPSGANVLTF. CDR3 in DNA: TGTGCCAGCAGCAAAAGGGGGGGGCCCTCTGGGGCCAACGTCCTGACTTTC.

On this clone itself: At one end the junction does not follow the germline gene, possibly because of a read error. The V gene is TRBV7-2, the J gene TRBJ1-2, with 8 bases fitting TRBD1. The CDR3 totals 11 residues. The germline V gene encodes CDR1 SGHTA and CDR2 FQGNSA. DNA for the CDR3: TGTGCCAGCAGCACAGGGGGTCGGTACCTCTTC. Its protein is CASSTGGRYLF.

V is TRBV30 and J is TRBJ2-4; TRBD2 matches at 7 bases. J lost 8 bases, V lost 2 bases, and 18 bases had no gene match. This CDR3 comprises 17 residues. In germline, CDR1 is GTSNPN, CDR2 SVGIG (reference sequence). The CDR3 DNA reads TGTGCCTGGAGTCGATGGGAGGGGCTTGGGATCGGGGACATTCAGTACTTC. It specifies CAWSRWEGLGIGDIQYF.

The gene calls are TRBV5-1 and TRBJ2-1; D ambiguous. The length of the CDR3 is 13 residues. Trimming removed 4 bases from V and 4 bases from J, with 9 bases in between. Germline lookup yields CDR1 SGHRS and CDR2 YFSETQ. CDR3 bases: TGCGCCAGCAGCGTGACAAGGTACAATGAGCAGTTCTTC. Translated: CASSVTRYNEQFF.

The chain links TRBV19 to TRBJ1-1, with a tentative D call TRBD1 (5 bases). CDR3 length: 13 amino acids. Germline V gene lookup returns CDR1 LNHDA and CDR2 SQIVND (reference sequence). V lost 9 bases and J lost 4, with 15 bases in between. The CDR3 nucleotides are TGTGCCAGCCGACGGGACGGGGGCACTGAAGCTTTCTTT. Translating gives CASRRDGGTEAFF.

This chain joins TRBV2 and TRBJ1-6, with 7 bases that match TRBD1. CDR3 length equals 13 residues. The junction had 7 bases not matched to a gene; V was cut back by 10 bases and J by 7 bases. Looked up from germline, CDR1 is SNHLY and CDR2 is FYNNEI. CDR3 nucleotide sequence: TGTGCCACCTGCGGGACAGCAAATTCACCCCTCCACTTT. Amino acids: CATCGTANSPLHF. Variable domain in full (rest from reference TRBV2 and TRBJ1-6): EPEVTQTPSHQVTQMGQEVILRCVPISNHLYFYWYRQILGQKVEFLVSFYNNEISEKSEIFDDQFSVERPDGSNFTLKIRSTKLEDSAMYFCATCGTANSPLHFGNGTRLTVT.

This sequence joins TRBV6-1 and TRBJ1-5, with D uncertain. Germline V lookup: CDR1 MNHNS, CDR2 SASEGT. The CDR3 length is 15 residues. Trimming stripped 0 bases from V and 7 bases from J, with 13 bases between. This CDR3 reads CASSEAGVSWQPQHF. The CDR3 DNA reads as TGTGCCAGCAGTGAAGCCGGGGTGAGTTGGCAGCCCCAGCATTTT.

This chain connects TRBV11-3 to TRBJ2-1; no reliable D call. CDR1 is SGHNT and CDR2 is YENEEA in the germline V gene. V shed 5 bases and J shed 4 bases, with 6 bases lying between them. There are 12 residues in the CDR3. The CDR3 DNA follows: TGTGCCAGCAGCACACGTTACAATGAGCAGTTCTTC. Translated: CASSTRYNEQFF.

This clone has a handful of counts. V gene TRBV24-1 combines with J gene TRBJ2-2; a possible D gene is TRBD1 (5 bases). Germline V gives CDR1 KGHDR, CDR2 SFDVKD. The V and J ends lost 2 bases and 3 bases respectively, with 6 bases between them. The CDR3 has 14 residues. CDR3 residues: CATSDSRDTGELFF. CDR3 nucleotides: TGTGCCACCAGTGATTCCAGGGACACCGGGGAGCTGTTTTTT.

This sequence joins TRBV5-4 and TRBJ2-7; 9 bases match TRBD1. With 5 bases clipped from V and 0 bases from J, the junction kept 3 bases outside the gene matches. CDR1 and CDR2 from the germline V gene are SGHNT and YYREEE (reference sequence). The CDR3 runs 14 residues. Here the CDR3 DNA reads TGTGCCAGCAGAAGGGACAGGGCCTCCTACGAGCAGTACTTC. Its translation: CASRRDRASYEQYF.